What follows are 8 T cell receptor beta chains derived from one specimen sequenced in a study of OX40 agonist ivuxolimab in advanced cancers. The assay was immunoSEQ multiplex PCR, and TCRdb's table has in-frame clones only and misses some. Of about 31,000 clones in the sample, 87% were seen once. Here the sequenced sample was CD4+ or CD8+ T cells sorted from blood, taken in a trial of the OX40 agonist ivuxolimab. All receptors come from an adult with an advanced solid tumor such as melanoma, head and neck, liver or kidney cancer.

The rearrangement uses TRBV15 and TRBJ2-1, with D possibly TRBD1 on 5 matching bases. Germline values: CDR1 LNHNV, CDR2 YYDKDF (reference sequence). V lost 6 bases and J lost 0, with 6 bases in between. The CDR3 covers 13 residues. This CDR3 is CATRQGSYNEQFF. The CDR3 coding sequence is TGTGCCACCAGGCAGGGCTCCTACAATGAGCAGTTCTTC.

This clone appeared a single time. This sequence joins TRBV18 and TRBJ2-7; TRBD2 agrees at 10 bases. Germline CDR1 KGHSH, CDR2 LQKENI. The CDR3 is made up of 12 amino acids. The trim removed 6 bases at V and 12 bases at J, leaving 8 bases unmatched. CDR3 bases: TGTGCCAGCTCTCCCAGCGGGAGGGAGGCGTACTTC. This encodes CASSPSGREAYF.

The V and J genes are TRBV6-1 and TRBJ2-3, with D perhaps being TRBD1 or TRBD2 (7 bases each). From germline, CDR1 is MNHNS and CDR2 SASEGT. Trimming took off 0 bases at V and 3 bases at J, with 16 bases between the two ends. This CDR3 contains 17 residues. CDR3 in amino acids: CASSEARGGGRTDTQYF. The CDR3 nucleotides are TGTGCCAGCAGTGAAGCGAGGGGAGGGGGCAGGACAGATACGCAGTATTTT.

The chain has TRBV7-6 and TRBJ1-3; D gene uncertain. CDR1 SGHVS and CDR2 FNYEAQ come from the germline V gene. Trimming took 5 bases from V and 4 from J, leaving 18 bases between them. The length of the CDR3 is 16 residues. In DNA form, the CDR3 reads TGTGCCAGCAGCAGGGCTAGGGAGGCCCGCGGAAACACCATATATTTT. As protein: CASSRAREARGNTIYF.

V usage is TRBV29-1 and J usage is TRBJ2-3; D call uncertain. V dropped 8 bases and J dropped 4 bases, with 19 bases sitting between them. Germline CDR1 reads SQVTM; CDR2 reads ANQGSEA. The CDR3 covers 14 residues. The CDR3: CSLLFGLGADTQYF. The CDR3 DNA reads as TGCAGCCTCCTCTTCGGCCTTGGGGCAGATACGCAGTATTTT.

This CDR3 is CASMGLAGISYEQYF. DNA for the CDR3: TGTGCCAGCATGGGACTAGCGGGAATCTCCTACGAGCAGTACTTC. The V and J genes are TRBV2 and TRBJ2-7; TRBD2 matches at 13 bases. V dropped 7 bases and J dropped 0; count of bases not matched to a gene: 3. Germline CDR1 reads SNHLY; CDR2 reads FYNNEI. The CDR3 contains 15 residues.

This CDR3 reads CASSISTGGSNQPQHF. As DNA, the CDR3 is TGTGCCAGTAGTATCTCGACAGGGGGGAGCAATCAGCCCCAGCATTTT. This sequence joins TRBV19 and TRBJ1-5; 9 bases are shared with TRBD1. Looked up from germline, CDR1 is LNHDA and CDR2 is SQIVND (reference sequence). The CDR3 is made up of 16 amino acids. V was clipped by 3 bases and J by 1 base; unmatched bases: 4.

The rearrangement joins TRBV5-3 to TRBJ1-2; possibly TRBD1 for D (6 bases). TRBV5-3 is an ORF; its function is uncertain. The CDR3 is 13 amino acids. V lost 0 bases, J lost 5 bases, and 8 bases lay in between. The CDR3 protein is CARSLDRVYGYTF. CDR3 DNA sequence: TGTGCCAGAAGCTTGGACAGGGTATATGGCTACACCTTC.